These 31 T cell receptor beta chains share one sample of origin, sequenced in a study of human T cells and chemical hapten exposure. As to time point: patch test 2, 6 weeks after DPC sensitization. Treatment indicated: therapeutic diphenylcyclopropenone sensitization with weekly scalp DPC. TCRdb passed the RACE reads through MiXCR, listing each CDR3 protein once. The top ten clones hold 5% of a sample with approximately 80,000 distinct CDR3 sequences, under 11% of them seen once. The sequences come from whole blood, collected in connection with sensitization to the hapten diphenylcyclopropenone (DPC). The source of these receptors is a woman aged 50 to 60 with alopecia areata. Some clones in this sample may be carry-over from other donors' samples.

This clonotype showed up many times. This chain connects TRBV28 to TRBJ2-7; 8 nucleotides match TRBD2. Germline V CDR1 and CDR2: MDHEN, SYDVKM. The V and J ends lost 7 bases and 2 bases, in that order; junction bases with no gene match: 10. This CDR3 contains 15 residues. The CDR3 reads CASTNSGGPTYEQYF. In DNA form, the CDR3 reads TGTGCCAGCACCAACAGCGGGGGCCCTACCTACGAGCAGTACTTC.

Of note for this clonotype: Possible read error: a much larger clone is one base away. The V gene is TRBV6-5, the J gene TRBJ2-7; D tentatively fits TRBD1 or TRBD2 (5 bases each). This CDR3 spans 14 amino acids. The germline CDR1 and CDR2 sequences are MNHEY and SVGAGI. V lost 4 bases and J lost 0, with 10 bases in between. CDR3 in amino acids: CASSSSGRSYEQYF. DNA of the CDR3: TGTGCCAGCAGTTCCTCGGGACGCTCCTACGAGCAGTACTTC.

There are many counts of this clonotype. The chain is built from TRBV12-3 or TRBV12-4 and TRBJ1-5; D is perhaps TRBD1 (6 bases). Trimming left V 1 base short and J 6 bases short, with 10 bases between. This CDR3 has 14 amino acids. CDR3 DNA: TGTGCCAGCAGTTTAGGACAGGCCTTTCAGCCCCAGCATTTT. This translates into CASSLGQAFQPQHF.

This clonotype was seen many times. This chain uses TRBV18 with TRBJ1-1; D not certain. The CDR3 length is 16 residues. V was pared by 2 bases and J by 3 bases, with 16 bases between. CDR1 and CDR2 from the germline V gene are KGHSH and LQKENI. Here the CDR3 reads CASSPRTRLLDTEAFF. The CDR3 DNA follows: TGTGCCAGCTCACCAAGGACTAGGTTGTTGGACACTGAAGCTTTCTTT.

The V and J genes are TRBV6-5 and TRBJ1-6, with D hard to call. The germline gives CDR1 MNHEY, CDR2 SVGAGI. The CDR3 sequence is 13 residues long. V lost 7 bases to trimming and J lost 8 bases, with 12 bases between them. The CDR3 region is CASTLRTDSPLHF. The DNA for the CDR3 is TGTGCCAGCACCCTAAGAACAGATTCACCCCTCCACTTT.

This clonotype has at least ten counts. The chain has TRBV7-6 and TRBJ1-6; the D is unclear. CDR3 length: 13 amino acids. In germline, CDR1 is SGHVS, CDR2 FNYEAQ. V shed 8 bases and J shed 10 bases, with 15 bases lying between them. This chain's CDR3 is CASRAVLTSPLHF. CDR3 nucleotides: TGTGCCAGCCGGGCCGTCCTCACATCACCCCTCCACTTT.

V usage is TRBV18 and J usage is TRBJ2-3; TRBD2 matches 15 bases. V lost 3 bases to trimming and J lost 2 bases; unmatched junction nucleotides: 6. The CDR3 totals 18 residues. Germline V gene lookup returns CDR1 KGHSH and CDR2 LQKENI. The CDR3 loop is CASSPPGLAGGSTDTQYF. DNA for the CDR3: TGTGCCAGCTCACCCCCGGGACTAGCGGGAGGTTCCACAGATACGCAGTATTTT.

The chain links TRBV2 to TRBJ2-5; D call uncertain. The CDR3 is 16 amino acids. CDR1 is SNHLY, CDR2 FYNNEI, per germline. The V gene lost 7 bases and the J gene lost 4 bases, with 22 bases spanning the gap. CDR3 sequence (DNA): TGTGCCAGCACCCCCGTCGGGCCTCAAGACCCAGAGACCCAGTACTTC. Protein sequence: CASTPVGPQDPETQYF. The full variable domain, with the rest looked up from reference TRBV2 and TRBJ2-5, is EPEVTQTPSHQVTQMGQEVILRCVPISNHLYFYWYRQILGQKVEFLVSFYNNEISEKSEIFDDQFSVERPDGSNFTLKIRSTKLEDSAMYFCASTPVGPQDPETQYFGPGTRLLVL.

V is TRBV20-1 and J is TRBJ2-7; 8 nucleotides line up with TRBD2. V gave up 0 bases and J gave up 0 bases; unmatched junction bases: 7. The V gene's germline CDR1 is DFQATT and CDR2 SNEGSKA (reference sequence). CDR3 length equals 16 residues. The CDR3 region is CSAREPTSGSSYEQYF. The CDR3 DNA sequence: TGCAGTGCTAGAGAACCTACAAGCGGGAGCTCCTACGAGCAGTACTTC.

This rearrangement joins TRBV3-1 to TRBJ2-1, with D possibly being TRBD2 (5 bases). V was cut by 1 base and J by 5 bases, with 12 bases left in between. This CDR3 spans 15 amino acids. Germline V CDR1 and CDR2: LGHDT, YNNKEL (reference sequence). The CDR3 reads CASSQVPSPNNEQFF. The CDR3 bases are TGTGCCAGCAGCCAAGTCCCTAGCCCAAACAATGAGCAGTTCTTC.

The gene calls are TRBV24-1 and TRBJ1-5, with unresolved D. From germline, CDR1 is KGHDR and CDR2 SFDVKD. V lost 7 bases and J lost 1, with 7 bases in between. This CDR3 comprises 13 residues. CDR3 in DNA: TGTGCCACCAGCGGAGGAAGCAATCAGCCCCAGCATTTT. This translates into CATSGGSNQPQHF.

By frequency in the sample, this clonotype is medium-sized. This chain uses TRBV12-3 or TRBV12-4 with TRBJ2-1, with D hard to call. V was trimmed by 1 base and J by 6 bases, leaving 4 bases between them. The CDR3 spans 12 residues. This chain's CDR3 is CASSLGVNEQFF. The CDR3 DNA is TGTGCCAGCAGTTTAGGAGTCAATGAGCAGTTCTTC.

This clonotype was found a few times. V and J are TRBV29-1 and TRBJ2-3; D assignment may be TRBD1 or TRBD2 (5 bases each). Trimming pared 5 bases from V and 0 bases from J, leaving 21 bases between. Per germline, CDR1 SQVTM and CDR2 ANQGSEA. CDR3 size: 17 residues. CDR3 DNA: TGCAGCGTTTGTTCGGGGCTAGGACCGACTAGCACAGATACGCAGTATTTT. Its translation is CSVCSGLGPTSTDTQYF.

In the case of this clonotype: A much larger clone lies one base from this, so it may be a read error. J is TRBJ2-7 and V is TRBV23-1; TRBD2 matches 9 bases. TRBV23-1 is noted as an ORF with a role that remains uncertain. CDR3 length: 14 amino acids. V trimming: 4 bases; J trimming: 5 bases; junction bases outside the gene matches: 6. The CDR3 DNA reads TGCGCCAGCAGTCGGGCTAGCGGGATCCACGAGCAGTACTTC. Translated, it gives CASSRASGIHEQYF.

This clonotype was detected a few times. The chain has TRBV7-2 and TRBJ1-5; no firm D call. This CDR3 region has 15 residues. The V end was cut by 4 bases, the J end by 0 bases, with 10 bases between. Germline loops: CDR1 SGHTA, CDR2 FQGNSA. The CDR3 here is CASSSGLLSNQPQHF. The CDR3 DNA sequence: TGTGCCAGCAGCTCCGGACTACTTAGCAATCAGCCCCAGCATTTT.

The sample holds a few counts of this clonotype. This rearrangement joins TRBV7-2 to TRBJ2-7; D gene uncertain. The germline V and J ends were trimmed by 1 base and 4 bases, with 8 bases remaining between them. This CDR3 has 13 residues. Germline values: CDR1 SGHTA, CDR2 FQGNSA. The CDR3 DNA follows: TGTGCCAGCAGCTTAGAGTCGATTTACGAGCAGTACTTC. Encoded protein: CASSLESIYEQYF.

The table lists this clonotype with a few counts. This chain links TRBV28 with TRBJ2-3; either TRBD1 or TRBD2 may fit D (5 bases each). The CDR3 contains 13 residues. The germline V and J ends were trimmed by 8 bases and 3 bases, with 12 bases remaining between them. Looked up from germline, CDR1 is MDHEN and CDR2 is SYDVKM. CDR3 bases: TGTGCCAGCGGGACGCCGGGGACAGATACGCAGTATTTT. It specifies CASGTPGTDTQYF.

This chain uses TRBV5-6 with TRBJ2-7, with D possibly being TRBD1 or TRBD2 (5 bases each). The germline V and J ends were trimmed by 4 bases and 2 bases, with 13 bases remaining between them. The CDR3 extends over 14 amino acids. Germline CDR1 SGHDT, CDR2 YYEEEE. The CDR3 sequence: CASSAGLGAYEQYF. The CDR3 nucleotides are TGTGCCAGCAGCGCAGGGCTCGGGGCCTACGAGCAGTACTTC.

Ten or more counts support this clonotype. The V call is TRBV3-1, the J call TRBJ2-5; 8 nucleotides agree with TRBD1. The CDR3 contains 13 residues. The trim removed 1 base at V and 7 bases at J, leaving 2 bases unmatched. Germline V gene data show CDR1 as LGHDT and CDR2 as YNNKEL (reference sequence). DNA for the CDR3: TGTGCCAGCAGCCAAGGGACAGGGCGGACCCAGTACTTC. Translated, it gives CASSQGTGRTQYF.

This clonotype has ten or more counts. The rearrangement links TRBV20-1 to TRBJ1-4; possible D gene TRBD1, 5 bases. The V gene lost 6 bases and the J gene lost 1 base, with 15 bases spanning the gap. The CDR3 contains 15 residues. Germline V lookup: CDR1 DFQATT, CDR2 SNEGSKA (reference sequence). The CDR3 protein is CSAQEAGRTNEKLFF. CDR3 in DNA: TGCAGTGCCCAGGAAGCGGGGCGAACTAATGAAAAACTGTTTTTT.

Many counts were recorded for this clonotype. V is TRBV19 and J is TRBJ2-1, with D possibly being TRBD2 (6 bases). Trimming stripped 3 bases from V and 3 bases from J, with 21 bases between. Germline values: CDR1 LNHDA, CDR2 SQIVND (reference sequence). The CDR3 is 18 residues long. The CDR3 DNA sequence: TGTGCCAGTAGTATTCGGGAGCCAGGGAGTTCTATCTACAATGAGCAGTTCTTC. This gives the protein CASSIREPGSSIYNEQFF.

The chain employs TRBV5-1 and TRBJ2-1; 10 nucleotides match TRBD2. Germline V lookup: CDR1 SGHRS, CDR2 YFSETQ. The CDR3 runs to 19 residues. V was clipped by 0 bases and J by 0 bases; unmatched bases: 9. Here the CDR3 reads CASSLAWMSSGSSYNEQFF. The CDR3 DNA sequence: TGCGCCAGCAGCTTGGCCTGGATGTCTAGCGGGAGCTCCTACAATGAGCAGTTCTTC.

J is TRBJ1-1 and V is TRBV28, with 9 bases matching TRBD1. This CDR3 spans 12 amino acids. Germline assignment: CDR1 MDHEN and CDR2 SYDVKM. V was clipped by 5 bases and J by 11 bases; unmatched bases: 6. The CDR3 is CASSTGTGLAFF. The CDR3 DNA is TGTGCCAGCAGTACCGGGACAGGGTTGGCTTTCTTT.

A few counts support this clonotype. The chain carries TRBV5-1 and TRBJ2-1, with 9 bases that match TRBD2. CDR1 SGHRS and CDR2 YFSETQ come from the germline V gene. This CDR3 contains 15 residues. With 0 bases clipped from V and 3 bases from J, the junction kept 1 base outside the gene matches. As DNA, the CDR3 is TGCGCCAGCAGCTTGGGACTAGCGGACTACAATGAGCAGTTCTTC. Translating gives CASSLGLADYNEQFF. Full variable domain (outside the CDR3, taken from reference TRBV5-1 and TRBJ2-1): KAGVTQTPRYLIKTRGQQVTLSCSPISGHRSVSWYQQTPGQGLQFLFEYFSETQRNKGNFPGRFSGRQFSNSRSEMNVSTLELGDSALYLCASSLGLADYNEQFFGPGTRLTVL.

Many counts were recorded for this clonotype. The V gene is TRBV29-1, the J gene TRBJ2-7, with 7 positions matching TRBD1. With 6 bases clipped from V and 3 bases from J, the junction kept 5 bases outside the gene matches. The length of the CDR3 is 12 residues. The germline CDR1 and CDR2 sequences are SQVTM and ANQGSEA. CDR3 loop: CSVGTDLYEQYF. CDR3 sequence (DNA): TGCAGCGTGGGGACAGACCTCTACGAGCAGTACTTC.

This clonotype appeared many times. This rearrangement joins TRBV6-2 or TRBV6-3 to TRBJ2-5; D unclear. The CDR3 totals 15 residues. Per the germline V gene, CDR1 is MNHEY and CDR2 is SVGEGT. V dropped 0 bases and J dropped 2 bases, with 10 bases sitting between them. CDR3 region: CASSYSPSLQETQYF. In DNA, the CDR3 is TGTGCCAGCAGTTACTCGCCCTCTTTACAAGAGACCCAGTACTTC.

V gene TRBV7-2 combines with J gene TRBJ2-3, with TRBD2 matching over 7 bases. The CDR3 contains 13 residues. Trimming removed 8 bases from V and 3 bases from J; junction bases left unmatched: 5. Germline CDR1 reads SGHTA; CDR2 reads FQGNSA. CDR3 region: CASVERETDTQYF. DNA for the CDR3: TGTGCCAGCGTAGAGCGGGAAACAGATACGCAGTATTTT. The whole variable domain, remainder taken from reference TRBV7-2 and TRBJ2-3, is GAGVSQSPSNKVTEKGKDVELRCDPISGHTALYWYRQSLGQGLEFLIYFQGNSAPDKSGLPSDRFSAERTGGSVSTLTIQRTQQEDSAVYLCASVERETDTQYFGPGTRLTVL.

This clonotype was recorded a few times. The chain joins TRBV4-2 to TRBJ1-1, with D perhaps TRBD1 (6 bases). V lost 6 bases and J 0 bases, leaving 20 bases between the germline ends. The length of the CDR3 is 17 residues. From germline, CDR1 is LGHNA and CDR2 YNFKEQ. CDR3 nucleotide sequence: TGTGCCAGCAGTCTAGGGGGGGGAGGAGTGATGAACACTGAAGCTTTCTTT. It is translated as CASSLGGGGVMNTEAFF.

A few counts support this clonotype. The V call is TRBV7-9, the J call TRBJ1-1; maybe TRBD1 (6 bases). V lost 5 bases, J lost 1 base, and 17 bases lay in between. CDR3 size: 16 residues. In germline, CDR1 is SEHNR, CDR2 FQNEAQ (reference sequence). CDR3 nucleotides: TGTGCCAGCAGCCCCGGATTTGGGGGCAAGAACACTGAAGCTTTCTTT. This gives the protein CASSPGFGGKNTEAFF.

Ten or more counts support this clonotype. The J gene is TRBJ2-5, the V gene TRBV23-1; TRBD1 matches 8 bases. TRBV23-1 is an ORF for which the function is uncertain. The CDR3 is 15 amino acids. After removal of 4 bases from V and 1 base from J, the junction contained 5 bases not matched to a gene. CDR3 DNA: TGCGCCAGCAGTCGTCAGGGGGCCATCCAAGAGACCCAGTACTTC. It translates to CASSRQGAIQETQYF.

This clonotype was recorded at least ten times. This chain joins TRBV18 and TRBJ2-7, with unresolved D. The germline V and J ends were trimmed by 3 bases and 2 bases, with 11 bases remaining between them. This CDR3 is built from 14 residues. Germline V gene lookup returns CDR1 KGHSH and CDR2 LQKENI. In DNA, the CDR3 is TGTGCCAGCTCACCGGGCAGGTCTACCTACGAGCAGTACTTC. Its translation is CASSPGRSTYEQYF.